These 11 T cell receptor beta chains originate from one sample sequenced in a study of cytomegalovirus exposure and HLA in healthy donors. 13 Jbeta primers and 60 Vbeta primers were used for the PCR. Repertoires were generated with immunoSEQ multiplex PCR, while TCRdb's copy carries only in-frame clones and drops some. The sample has about 140,000 clones, around 79% seen once; the top ten hold approximately 2.8%. The sample was PBMCs. These receptors all come from a female donor in good health and CMV-seronegative.

This chain connects TRBV28 to TRBJ1-2, with TRBD1 as a possible D gene (6 bases). V lost 7 bases and J 5 bases, leaving 14 bases between the germline ends. From germline, CDR1 is MDHEN and CDR2 SYDVKM. CDR3 length equals 13 residues. CDR3 DNA sequence: TGTGCCAGCAACTCGGACAGACCTTATGGCTACACCTTC. Residues: CASNSDRPYGYTF.

In the case of this clone: Within the sample, other DNA sequences also encode this same CDR3. This chain joins TRBV6-1 and TRBJ1-2; possible D gene TRBD1, 6 bases. The CDR3 covers 13 residues. Germline V gene sequence: CDR1 MNHNS, CDR2 SASEGT. V was shortened by 4 bases and J by 0 bases, with 6 bases between the two germline ends. The CDR3 sequence: CASSAGANYGYTF. CDR3 DNA sequence: TGTGCCAGCAGTGCAGGGGCTAACTATGGCTACACCTTC.

The chain employs TRBV15 and TRBJ2-7, with a tentative D call TRBD1 (6 bases). Germline V gives CDR1 LNHNV, CDR2 YYDKDF (reference sequence). V lost 0 bases, J lost 3 bases, and 18 bases lay in between. This CDR3 region has 17 residues. CDR3 in DNA: TGTGCCACCAGCAGAGACACCCCAGTCCAGGGGCTCTACGAGCAGTACTTC. Translated: CATSRDTPVQGLYEQYF.

The J gene is TRBJ1-2, the V gene TRBV5-1; tentatively, D is TRBD1 (5 bases). Germline-derived CDR1 and CDR2 are SGHRS and YFSETQ. The CDR3 loop spans 14 amino acids. The V end lost 4 bases, the J end lost 6 bases, and 16 bases lay between the germline ends. The CDR3 reads CASSQQDSLDGYTF. In nucleotides, the CDR3 is TGCGCCAGCAGCCAACAAGACAGTTTAGATGGCTACACCTTC. The entire variable domain, with the rest obtained from reference TRBV5-1 and TRBJ1-2, is as follows: KAGVTQTPRYLIKTRGQQVTLSCSPISGHRSVSWYQQTPGQGLQFLFEYFSETQRNKGNFPGRFSGRQFSNSRSEMNVSTLELGDSALYLCASSQQDSLDGYTFGSGTRLTVV.

The chain combines TRBV4-1 with TRBJ2-2; no clear D gene. Trimming pared 6 bases from V and 4 bases from J, leaving 9 bases between. Germline CDR1 and CDR2: MGHRA and YSYEKL. The CDR3 runs to 13 residues. The CDR3: CASRSKPTGELFF. In DNA, the CDR3 is TGCGCCAGCAGGTCGAAGCCCACCGGGGAGCTGTTTTTT.

This sequence joins TRBV7-2 and TRBJ2-5, with a tentative D call TRBD2 (5 bases). There are 13 residues in the CDR3. Germline values: CDR1 SGHTA, CDR2 FQGNSA. Trimming removed 5 bases at V and 2 bases at J, with 9 bases between. The CDR3 here is CASSRDWQETQYF. The CDR3 DNA is TGTGCCAGCAGCCGGGATTGGCAAGAGACCCAGTACTTC.

The chain employs TRBV5-1 and TRBJ2-7, with D uncertain. With 4 bases removed from V and 2 bases from J, the gap between germline ends came to 16 bases. The CDR3 has 15 residues. Germline CDR1 SGHRS, CDR2 YFSETQ. The CDR3 loop is CASSTHVPWPYEQYF. The CDR3 coding sequence is TGCGCCAGCAGCACACATGTTCCGTGGCCCTACGAGCAGTACTTC.

The chain carries TRBV2 and TRBJ1-6, with a possible D match to TRBD1 (5 bases). The ends were cut back, 6 bases at V and 13 bases at J, with 19 bases in the middle. The germline CDR1 and CDR2 sequences are SNHLY and FYNNEI. This CDR3 contains 14 residues. CDR3 protein: CASRGWRGLAPLHF. The CDR3 coding sequence is TGTGCCAGCAGGGGTTGGCGGGGGTTGGCGCCCCTCCACTTT.

This clone was recorded a few times. The chain links TRBV7-6 to TRBJ2-7, with 7 bases fitting TRBD1. This CDR3 contains 15 residues. Losses at the gene ends were 2 bases for V and 1 base for J; bases not matched to a gene: 5. Germline CDR1 SGHVS, CDR2 FNYEAQ. CDR3 bases: TGTGCCAGCAGCTTAATTAGGGGGCGATCCTACGAGCAGTACTTC. This sequence encodes CASSLIRGRSYEQYF.

This clone was detected once. This sequence joins TRBV5-1 and TRBJ2-5; 7 nucleotides align to TRBD1. V dropped 0 bases and J dropped 2; count of bases not matched to a gene: 4. The CDR3 length is 15 residues. CDR1 is SGHRS, CDR2 YFSETQ, per germline. The CDR3 DNA reads as TGCGCCAGCAGCTTGGCCAGGGGACAGCAAGAGACCCAGTACTTC. Its protein is CASSLARGQQETQYF. The full variable domain, its missing parts supplied by reference TRBV5-1 and TRBJ2-5, is KAGVTQTPRYLIKTRGQQVTLSCSPISGHRSVSWYQQTPGQGLQFLFEYFSETQRNKGNFPGRFSGRQFSNSRSEMNVSTLELGDSALYLCASSLARGQQETQYFGPGTRLLVL.

The chain recombines TRBV7-8 with TRBJ2-5; the D is unclear. Germline values: CDR1 SGHVS, CDR2 FQNEAQ. V was trimmed by 3 bases and J by 5 bases, leaving 10 bases between them. The CDR3 spans 13 residues. The CDR3 sequence: CASSFFGQETQYF. The CDR3 nucleotides read TGTGCCAGCAGCTTCTTTGGCCAGGAGACCCAGTACTTC. Full variable domain (missing parts from reference TRBV7-8 and TRBJ2-5): GAGVSQSPRYKVAKRGQDVALRCDPISGHVSLFWYQQALGQGPEFLTYFQNEAQLDKSGLPSDRFFAERPEGSVSTLKIQRTQQEDSAVYLCASSFFGQETQYFGPGTRLLVL.